This T cell receptor beta chain was found in a study of low-dose radiotherapy and immunotherapy resistance in tumors. Overall study context: Every two weeks patients got nivolumab 240 mg flat dose, plus ipilimumab 1 mg/kg every six weeks, intravenously. Intravenous cyclophosphamide 200 mg/m2 was given every two weeks, one day before radiation and immunotherapy. A dose of 300 mg of oral aspirin was taken by patients daily for four cycles from cycle 1 day 1.

Time point denoted: after trial treatment. Treatment in this sample: LDRT plus nivolumab, ipilimumab, low-dose cyclophosphamide and aspirin (RACIN trial). First-strand cDNA relied on TRAV- and TRBV-specific primers spanning alpha and beta chains. TCRs were put through roughly 19 PCR cycles of amplification with Phusion. A constant-region primer and the V-primer adapter served as the primer pair. In vitro transcription served to amplify the mRNA that had been isolated. From the reads, TCRdb called clonotypes with MiXCR, one entry per CDR3 protein. The table has 30,000 or so distinct CDR3 sequences, under 55% seen once; the top ten hold roughly 5.8%. This clonotype was recorded only once. It differs at one base from a far larger clone, so likely a read error. The CDR3 is 14 residues long. V was trimmed by 2 bases and J by 10 bases, leaving 15 bases between them.

The genes are TRBV12-3 or TRBV12-4 and TRBJ2-1; D is uncertain. The sequence was obtained from a male donor with gallbladder cancer. The specimen comprised PBMCs, sampled after low-dose radiotherapy plus immunotherapy. The DNA for the CDR3 is TGTGCCAGCAGTTTATGGCTGGGAAGCTACGAGCAGTTCTTC. Protein: CASSLWLGSYEQFF.